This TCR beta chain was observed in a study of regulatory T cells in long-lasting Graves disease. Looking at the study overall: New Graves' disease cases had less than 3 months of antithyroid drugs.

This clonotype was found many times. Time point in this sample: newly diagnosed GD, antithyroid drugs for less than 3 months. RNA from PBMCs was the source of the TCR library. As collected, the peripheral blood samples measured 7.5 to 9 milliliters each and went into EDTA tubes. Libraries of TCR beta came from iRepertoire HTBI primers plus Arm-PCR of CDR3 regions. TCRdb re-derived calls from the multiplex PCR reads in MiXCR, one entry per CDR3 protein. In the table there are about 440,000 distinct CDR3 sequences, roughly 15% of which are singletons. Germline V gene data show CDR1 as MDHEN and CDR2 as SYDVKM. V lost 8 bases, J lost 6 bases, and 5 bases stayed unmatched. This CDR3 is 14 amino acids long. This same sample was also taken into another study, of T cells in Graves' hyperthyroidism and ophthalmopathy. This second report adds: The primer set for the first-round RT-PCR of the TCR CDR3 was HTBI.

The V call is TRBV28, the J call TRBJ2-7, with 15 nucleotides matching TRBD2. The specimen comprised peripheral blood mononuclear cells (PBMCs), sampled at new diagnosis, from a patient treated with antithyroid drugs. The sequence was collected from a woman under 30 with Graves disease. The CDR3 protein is CASWTSGRGPEQYF. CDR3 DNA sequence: TGTGCCAGCTGGACTAGCGGGAGGGGACCCGAGCAGTACTTC.